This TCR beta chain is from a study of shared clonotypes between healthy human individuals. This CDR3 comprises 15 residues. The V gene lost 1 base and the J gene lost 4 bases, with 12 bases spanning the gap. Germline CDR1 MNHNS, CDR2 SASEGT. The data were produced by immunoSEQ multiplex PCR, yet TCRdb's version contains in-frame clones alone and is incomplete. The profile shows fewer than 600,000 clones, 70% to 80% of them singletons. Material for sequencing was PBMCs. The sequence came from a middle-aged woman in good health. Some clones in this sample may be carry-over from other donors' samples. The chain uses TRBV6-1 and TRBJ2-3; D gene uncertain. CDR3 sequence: CASSEGAGSADTQYF. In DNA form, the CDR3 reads TGTGCCAGCAGTGAAGGGGCTGGCAGCGCAGATACGCAGTATTTT.